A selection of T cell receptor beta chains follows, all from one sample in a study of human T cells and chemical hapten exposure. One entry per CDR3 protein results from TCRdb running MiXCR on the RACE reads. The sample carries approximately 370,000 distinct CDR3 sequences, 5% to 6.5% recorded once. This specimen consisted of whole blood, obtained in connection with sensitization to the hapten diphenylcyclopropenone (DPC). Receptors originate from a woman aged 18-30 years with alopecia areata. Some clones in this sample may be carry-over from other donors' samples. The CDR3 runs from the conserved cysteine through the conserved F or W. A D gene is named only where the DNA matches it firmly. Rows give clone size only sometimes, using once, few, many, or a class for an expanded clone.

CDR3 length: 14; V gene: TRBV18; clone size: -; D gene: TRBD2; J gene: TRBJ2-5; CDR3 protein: CASSPAGVQETQYF; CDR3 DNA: TGTGCCAGCTCACCGGCGGGGGTCCAAGAGACCCAGTACTTC
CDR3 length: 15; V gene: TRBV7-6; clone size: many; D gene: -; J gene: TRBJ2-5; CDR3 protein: CASSPNPKYQETQYF; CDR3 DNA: TGTGCCAGCAGCCCCAACCCGAAGTACCAAGAGACCCAGTACTTC
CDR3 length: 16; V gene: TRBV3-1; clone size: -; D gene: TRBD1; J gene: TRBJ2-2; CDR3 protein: CASSAQGAANTGELFF; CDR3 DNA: TGTGCCAGCAGCGCACAGGGGGCGGCGAACACCGGGGAGCTGTTTTTT
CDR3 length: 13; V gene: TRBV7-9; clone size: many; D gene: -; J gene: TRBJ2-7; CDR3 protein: CASSLEGNYEQYF; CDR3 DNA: TGTGCCAGCAGCTTAGAGGGAAACTACGAGCAGTACTTC
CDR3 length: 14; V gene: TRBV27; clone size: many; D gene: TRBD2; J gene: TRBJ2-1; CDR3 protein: CASSLLLADNEQFF; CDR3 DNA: TGTGCCAGCAGTCTCCTACTAGCGGACAATGAGCAGTTCTTC
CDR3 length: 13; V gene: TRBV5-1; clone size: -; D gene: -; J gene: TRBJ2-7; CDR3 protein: CASSLTSTHEQYF; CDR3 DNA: TGCGCCAGCAGCTTAACTAGCACCCACGAGCAGTACTTC
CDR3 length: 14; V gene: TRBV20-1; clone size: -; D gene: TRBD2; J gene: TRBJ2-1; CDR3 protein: CSAIWAGGRNEQFF; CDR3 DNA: TGCAGTGCTATATGGGCGGGGGGCCGTAATGAGCAGTTCTTC
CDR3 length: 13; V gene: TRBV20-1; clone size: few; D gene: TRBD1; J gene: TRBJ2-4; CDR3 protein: CSTRQGDKNIQYF; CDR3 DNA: TGCAGTACAAGACAGGGGGACAAAAACATTCAGTACTTC
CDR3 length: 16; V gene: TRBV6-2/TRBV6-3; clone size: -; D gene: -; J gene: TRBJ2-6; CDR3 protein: CASTRRSLSGANVLTF; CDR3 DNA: TGTGCCAGCACCAGACGCTCTCTCTCTGGGGCCAACGTCCTGACTTTC
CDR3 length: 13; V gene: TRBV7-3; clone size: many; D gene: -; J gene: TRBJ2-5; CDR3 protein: CASSLGQSETQYF; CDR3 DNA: TGTGCCAGCAGCTTAGGACAGTCAGAGACCCAGTACTTC
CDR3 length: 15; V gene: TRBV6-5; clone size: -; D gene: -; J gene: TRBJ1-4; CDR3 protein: CASSSSGSPNEKLFF; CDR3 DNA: TGTGCCAGCAGTTCCTCAGGATCACCTAATGAAAAACTGTTTTTT
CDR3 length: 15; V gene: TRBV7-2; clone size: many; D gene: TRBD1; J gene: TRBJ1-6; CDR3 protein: CASSLAQGAESPLHF; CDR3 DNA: TGTGCCAGCAGCTTAGCGCAGGGGGCGGAATCACCCCTCCACTTT
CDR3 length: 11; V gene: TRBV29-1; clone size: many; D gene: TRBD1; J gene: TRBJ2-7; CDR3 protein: CSAGQGNEQYF; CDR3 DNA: TGCAGCGCCGGACAGGGAAACGAGCAGTACTTC
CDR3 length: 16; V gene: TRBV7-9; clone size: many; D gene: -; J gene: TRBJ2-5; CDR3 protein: CASSSYRPDRQETQYF; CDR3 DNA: TGTGCCAGCAGCTCCTACCGCCCGGACAGACAAGAGACCCAGTACTTC
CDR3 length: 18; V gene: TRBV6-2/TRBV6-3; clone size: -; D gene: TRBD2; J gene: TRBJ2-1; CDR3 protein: CASSYRDPWGGSYNEQFF; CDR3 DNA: TGTGCCAGCAGTTACCGGGACCCGTGGGGGGGCTCCTACAATGAGCAGTTCTTC
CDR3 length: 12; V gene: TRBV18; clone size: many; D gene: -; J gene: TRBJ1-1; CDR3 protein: CASSSGNTEAFF; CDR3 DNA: TGTGCCAGCAGTTCCGGGAACACTGAAGCTTTCTTT
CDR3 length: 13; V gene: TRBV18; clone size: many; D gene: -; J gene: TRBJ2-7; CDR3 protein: CASSPTVAVEQYF; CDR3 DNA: TGTGCCAGCTCACCCACGGTGGCGGTGGAGCAGTACTTC
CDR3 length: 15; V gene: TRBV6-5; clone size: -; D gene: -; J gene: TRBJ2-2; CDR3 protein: CASSYDGVFTGELFF; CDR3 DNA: TGTGCCAGCAGTTACGATGGGGTTTTTACCGGGGAGCTGTTTTTT
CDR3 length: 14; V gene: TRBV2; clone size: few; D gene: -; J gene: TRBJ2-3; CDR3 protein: CASKHRTAKDTQYF; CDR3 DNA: TGTGCCAGCAAGCACCGGACAGCCAAAGATACGCAGTATTTT
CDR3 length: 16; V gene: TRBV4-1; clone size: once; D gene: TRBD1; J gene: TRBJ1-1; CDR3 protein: CASSHEGTGANTEAFF; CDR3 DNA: TGCGCCAGCAGCCATGAGGGGACAGGGGCGAACACTGAAGCTTTCTTT
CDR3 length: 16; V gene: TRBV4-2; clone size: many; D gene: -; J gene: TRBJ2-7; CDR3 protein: CASSPTPLAEHYEQYF; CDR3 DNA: TGTGCCAGCAGCCCAACTCCCCTCGCAGAGCACTACGAGCAGTACTTC
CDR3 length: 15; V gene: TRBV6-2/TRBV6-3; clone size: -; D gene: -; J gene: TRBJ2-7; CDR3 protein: CASSNLSGSSYEQYF; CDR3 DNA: TGTGCCAGCAGTAACCTAAGCGGTAGCTCCTACGAGCAGTACTTC
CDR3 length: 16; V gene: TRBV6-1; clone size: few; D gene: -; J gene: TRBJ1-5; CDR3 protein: CASKQGGPRADQPQHF; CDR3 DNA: TGTGCCAGCAAACAGGGTGGCCCCCGGGCGGATCAGCCCCAGCATTTT
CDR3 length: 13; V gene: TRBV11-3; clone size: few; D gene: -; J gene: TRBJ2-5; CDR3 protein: CASSSPEQETQYF; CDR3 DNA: TGTGCCAGCAGCTCCCCGGAGCAAGAGACCCAGTACTTC
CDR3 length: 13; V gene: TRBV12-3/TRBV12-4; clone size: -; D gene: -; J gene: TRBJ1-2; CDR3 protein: CASSPHRVYGYTF; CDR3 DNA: TGTGCCAGCAGTCCTCACAGAGTCTATGGCTACACCTTC
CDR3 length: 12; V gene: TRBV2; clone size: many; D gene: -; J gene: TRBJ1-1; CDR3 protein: CASIFENTEAFF; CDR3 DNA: TGTGCCAGCATTTTCGAGAACACTGAAGCTTTCTTT
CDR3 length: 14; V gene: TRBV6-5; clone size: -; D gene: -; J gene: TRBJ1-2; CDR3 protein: CASSRLTEYYGYTF; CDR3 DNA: TGTGCCAGCAGCCGCCTTACAGAGTACTATGGCTACACCTTC
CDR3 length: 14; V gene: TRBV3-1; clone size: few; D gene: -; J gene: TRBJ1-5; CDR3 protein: CASSPIGGDQPQHF; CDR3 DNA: TGTGCCAGCAGCCCGATCGGGGGGGATCAGCCCCAGCATTTT
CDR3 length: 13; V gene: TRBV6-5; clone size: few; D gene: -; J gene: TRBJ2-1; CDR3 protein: CASRPDLYNEQFF; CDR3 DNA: TGTGCCAGCAGACCAGACTTGTACAATGAGCAGTTCTTC
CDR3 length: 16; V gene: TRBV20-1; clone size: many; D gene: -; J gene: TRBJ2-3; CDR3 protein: CSARDFLVTGTDTQYF; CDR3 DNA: TGCAGTGCTAGAGATTTTCTGGTCACTGGCACAGATACGCAGTATTTT
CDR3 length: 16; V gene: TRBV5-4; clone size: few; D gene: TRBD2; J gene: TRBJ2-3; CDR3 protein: CASSQSSSGDTDTQYF; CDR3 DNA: TGTGCCAGCAGCCAGAGCAGTAGCGGGGACACAGATACGCAGTATTTT
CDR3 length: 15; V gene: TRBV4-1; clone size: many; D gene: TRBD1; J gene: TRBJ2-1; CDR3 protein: CASSQSEQGKGEQFF; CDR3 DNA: TGCGCCAGCAGCCAATCGGAACAGGGGAAGGGTGAGCAGTTCTTC
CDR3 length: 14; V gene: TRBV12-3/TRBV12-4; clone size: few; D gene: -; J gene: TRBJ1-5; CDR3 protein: CASSPLEGNQPQHF; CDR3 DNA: TGTGCCAGCAGTCCCCTGGAGGGCAATCAGCCCCAGCATTTT